Listed here are 19 T cell receptor beta chains from one sample, sequenced in a study of T cells in Graves' hyperthyroidism and ophthalmopathy. Researchers took RNA transcripts and amplified the TCR beta CDR3 regions from them. The HTBI primer set drove a first-round RT-PCR of the TCR CDR3. MiXCR, run by TCRdb on the multiplex PCR reads, gives a single entry per CDR3 protein. The repertoire has approximately 380,000 distinct CDR3 sequences, 19% of them found once; the top ten carry about 4%. The sample consisted of blood. These receptors all stem from a woman aged 18-29 years with Graves' hyperthyroidism.

V gene TRBV5-1 combines with J gene TRBJ1-5, with 9 bases lining up with TRBD1. The V segment lost 0 bases and the J segment 5 bases; nucleotides outside the gene matches: 3. The germline CDR1 and CDR2 sequences are SGHRS and YFSETQ. The CDR3 has 15 amino acids. This CDR3 is CASSLAGQGYQPQHF. CDR3 DNA: TGCGCCAGCAGCTTGGCGGGACAGGGCTATCAGCCCCAGCATTTT. Full variable domain (missing parts from reference TRBV5-1 and TRBJ1-5): KAGVTQTPRYLIKTRGQQVTLSCSPISGHRSVSWYQQTPGQGLQFLFEYFSETQRNKGNFPGRFSGRQFSNSRSEMNVSTLELGDSALYLCASSLAGQGYQPQHFGDGTRLSIL.

This clonotype was found a few times. The chain couples TRBV3-1 to TRBJ1-3; no clear D gene. Germline lookup yields CDR1 LGHDT and CDR2 YNNKEL (reference sequence). Between the trimmed V and J ends, which lost 1 base and 0 bases, there was a span of 7 bases. This CDR3 is built from 15 residues. CDR3 in DNA: TGTGCCAGCAGCCAAGGGCACCTCTCTGGAAACACCATATATTTT. Translated, it gives CASSQGHLSGNTIYF.

This clonotype appeared many times. V usage is TRBV6-1 and J usage is TRBJ1-1; D not resolved. CDR1 and CDR2 (germline): MNHNS, SASEGT. Trimming removed 1 base from V and 2 bases from J, with 8 bases in between. The CDR3 is 14 amino acids. CDR3 residues: CASSEVVANTEAFF. CDR3 nucleotides: TGTGCCAGCAGTGAAGTGGTGGCTAACACTGAAGCTTTCTTT.

V gene TRBV19 combines with J gene TRBJ1-6; tentatively, D is TRBD1 (5 bases). Germline lookup yields CDR1 LNHDA and CDR2 SQIVND (reference sequence). V was cut by 6 bases and J by 1 base, with 16 bases left in between. The CDR3 spans 17 residues. DNA of the CDR3: TGTGCCAGTAGAACAGAGCGGCAGGGATCCTATAATTCACCCCTCCACTTT. Its protein product is CASRTERQGSYNSPLHF.

This clonotype was observed at least ten times. The genes are TRBV12-3 or TRBV12-4 and TRBJ2-7; D is perhaps TRBD1 or TRBD2 (5 bases each). This CDR3 spans 12 amino acids. The V and J ends lost 3 bases and 3 bases respectively, with 6 bases between them. The CDR3 loop reads CASSLGRYEQYF. CDR3 bases: TGTGCCAGCAGTTTGGGACGCTACGAGCAGTACTTC.

This clonotype appeared many times. The chain couples TRBV7-9 to TRBJ2-1; 8 bases fit TRBD1. The junction had 9 bases not matched to a gene; V was cut back by 0 bases and J by 5 bases. The length of the CDR3 is 17 residues. In germline, CDR1 is SEHNR, CDR2 FQNEAQ (reference sequence). The CDR3 spells CASSLAGQDKRDNEQFF. In DNA form, the CDR3 reads TGTGCCAGCAGCTTAGCGGGACAGGACAAAAGAGACAATGAGCAGTTCTTC.

This clonotype was observed many times. The genes are TRBV19 and TRBJ1-2; D gene unclear. CDR1 LNHDA and CDR2 SQIVND come from the germline V gene (reference sequence). This CDR3 spans 13 amino acids. V was cut by 3 bases and J by 4 bases, with 9 bases left in between. The CDR3 sequence: CASSMDLFYGYTF. CDR3 in DNA: TGTGCCAGTAGTATGGACCTATTCTATGGCTACACCTTC.

In its sample, this clonotype was seen many times. The J gene is TRBJ2-7, the V gene TRBV7-9, with 10 nucleotides matching TRBD2. Losses at the gene ends were 7 bases for V and 2 bases for J; bases not matched to a gene: 5. This CDR3 region has 14 residues. The V gene's germline CDR1 is SEHNR and CDR2 FQNEAQ (reference sequence). CDR3 region: CASTWTSGPYEQYF. The CDR3 DNA is TGTGCCAGCACATGGACTAGCGGTCCCTACGAGCAGTACTTC.

At least ten counts were recorded for this clonotype. V is TRBV6-5 and J is TRBJ2-7; weak D call: TRBD1 (5 bases). V was pared by 8 bases and J by 2 bases, with 10 bases between. CDR3 length equals 12 residues. Germline lookup yields CDR1 MNHEY and CDR2 SVGAGI. DNA for the CDR3: TGTGCCAGCGGCCAGGGCACCTACGAGCAGTACTTC. Protein sequence: CASGQGTYEQYF.

At least ten counts were recorded for this clonotype. The rearrangement links TRBV6-5 to TRBJ1-3; D remains unclear. The germline V gene has CDR1 MNHEY and CDR2 SVGAGI. The V and J ends lost 8 bases and 0 bases respectively, with 8 bases between them. The CDR3 loop spans 13 amino acids. In DNA form, the CDR3 reads TGTGCCAGCGGAGGGAACTCTGGAAACACCATATATTTT. It translates to CASGGNSGNTIYF.

V and J are TRBV6-1 and TRBJ2-7; perhaps TRBD1 as D (6 bases). CDR3 length: 14 residues. V was clipped by 8 bases and J by 5 bases, with 19 bases between them. Germline V gene data show CDR1 as MNHNS and CDR2 as SASEGT. Here the CDR3 DNA reads TGTGCCAGCGTACGATCGAGGGGGTTGAACGAGCAGTACTTC. Its protein is CASVRSRGLNEQYF.

This clonotype occurred many times. V gene TRBV28 combines with J gene TRBJ1-3; D gene unclear. V lost 2 bases and J 8 bases, leaving 4 bases between the germline ends. Germline V gene data show CDR1 as MDHEN and CDR2 as SYDVKM. The CDR3 consists of 11 residues. The CDR3 DNA sequence: TGTGCCAGCAGTTTAGTCGACACCATATATTTT. Translated: CASSLVDTIYF.

This clonotype was seen a few times. The chain uses TRBV4-1 and TRBJ2-5; 7 positions agree with TRBD2. This CDR3 comprises 16 residues. After removal of 1 base from V and 2 bases from J, the junction contained 7 bases not matched to a gene. CDR1 is MGHRA and CDR2 is YSYEKL in the germline V gene. The CDR3 sequence is CASSQVAAGTQETQYF. For the CDR3, the DNA is TGCGCCAGCAGCCAAGTTGCAGCGGGGACTCAAGAGACCCAGTACTTC.

This clonotype occurred once. The V gene is TRBV15, the J gene TRBJ1-2; the D gene is possibly TRBD1 (5 bases). The germline gives CDR1 LNHNV, CDR2 YYDKDF (reference sequence). This CDR3 is built from 18 residues. V gave up 3 bases and J gave up 4 bases, with 24 bases separating them. CDR3: CATSRDYLVAGHLYGYTF. The DNA of the CDR3 is TGTGCCACCAGCAGGGACTACTTGGTAGCTGGACACCTCTATGGCTACACCTTC.

This clonotype was seen at least ten times. The V and J genes are TRBV6-1 and TRBJ1-5; D is possibly TRBD1 (5 bases). The germline V and J ends were trimmed by 6 bases and 2 bases, with 14 bases remaining between them. This CDR3 has 15 amino acids. CDR1 is MNHNS, CDR2 SASEGT, per germline. The chain's CDR3 is CASRGGTGRNQPQHF. The CDR3 bases are TGTGCCAGCAGGGGGGGGACCGGACGCAATCAGCCCCAGCATTTT.

This clonotype was seen more than once but under ten times. The J gene is TRBJ2-2, the V gene TRBV5-1, with a weak D call TRBD1 (6 bases). Trimming took 3 bases from V and 7 from J, leaving 7 bases between them. This CDR3 spans 12 amino acids. Germline V lookup: CDR1 SGHRS, CDR2 YFSETQ. CDR3 coding DNA: TGCGCCAGCAGCTCAGGGGACGGGGAGCTGTTTTTT. It translates to CASSSGDGELFF.

The sample holds many counts of this clonotype. The V gene is TRBV29-1, the J gene TRBJ2-7; D gene uncertain. The germline CDR1 and CDR2 sequences are SQVTM and ANQGSEA. The CDR3 has 12 residues. The germline V and J ends were trimmed by 6 bases and 0 bases, with 9 bases remaining between them. The CDR3 spells CSVMTDSYEQYF. The CDR3 nucleotides read TGCAGCGTGATGACTGACTCCTACGAGCAGTACTTC.

The sample holds many counts of this clonotype. The chain joins TRBV5-1 to TRBJ2-2, with TRBD2 identical over 11 bases. Germline assignment: CDR1 SGHRS and CDR2 YFSETQ. Losses at the gene ends were 7 bases for V and 5 bases for J; bases not matched to a gene: 7. The CDR3 length is 15 residues. This CDR3 reads CASRVGTSGTGELFF. Here the CDR3 DNA reads TGCGCCAGCCGCGTGGGGACTAGCGGAACCGGGGAGCTGTTTTTT.

This clonotype has ten or more counts. V and J are TRBV6-5 and TRBJ1-1; 8 nucleotides align to TRBD1. This CDR3 has 16 residues. CDR1 and CDR2 (germline): MNHEY, SVGAGI. With 0 bases clipped from V and 6 bases from J, the junction kept 9 bases outside the gene matches. CDR3 DNA: TGTGCCAGCAGTTACTCCCACCGACAGGGACAGGCTGAAGCTTTCTTT. Protein product: CASSYSHRQGQAEAFF.